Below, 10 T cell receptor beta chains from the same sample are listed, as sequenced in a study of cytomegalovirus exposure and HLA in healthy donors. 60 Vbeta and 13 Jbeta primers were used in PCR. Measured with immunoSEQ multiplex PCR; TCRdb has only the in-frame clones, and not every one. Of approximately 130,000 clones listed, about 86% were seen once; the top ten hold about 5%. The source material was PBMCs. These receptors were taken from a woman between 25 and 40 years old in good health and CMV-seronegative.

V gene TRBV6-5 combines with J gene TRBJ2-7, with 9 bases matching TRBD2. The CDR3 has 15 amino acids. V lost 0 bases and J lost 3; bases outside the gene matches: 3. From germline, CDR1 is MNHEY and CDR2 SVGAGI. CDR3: CASSYSSSGIYEQYF. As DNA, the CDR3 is TGTGCCAGCAGTTACTCGTCTAGCGGGATCTACGAGCAGTACTTC.

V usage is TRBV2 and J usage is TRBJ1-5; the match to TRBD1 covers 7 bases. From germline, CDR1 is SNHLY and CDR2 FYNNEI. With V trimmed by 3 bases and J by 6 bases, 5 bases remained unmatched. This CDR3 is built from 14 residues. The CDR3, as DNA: TGTGCCAGCAGTGAGGGACAGAGGACTCAGCCCCAGCATTTT. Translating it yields CASSEGQRTQPQHF. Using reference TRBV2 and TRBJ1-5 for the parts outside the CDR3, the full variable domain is EPEVTQTPSHQVTQMGQEVILRCVPISNHLYFYWYRQILGQKVEFLVSFYNNEISEKSEIFDDQFSVERPDGSNFTLKIRSTKLEDSAMYFCASSEGQRTQPQHFGDGTRLSIL.

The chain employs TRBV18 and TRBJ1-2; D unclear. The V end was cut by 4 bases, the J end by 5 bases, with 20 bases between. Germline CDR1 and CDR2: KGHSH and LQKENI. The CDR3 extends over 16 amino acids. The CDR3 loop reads CASSLQEATVRYGYTF. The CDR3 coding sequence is TGTGCCAGCTCACTACAAGAGGCAACGGTTCGATATGGCTACACCTTC.

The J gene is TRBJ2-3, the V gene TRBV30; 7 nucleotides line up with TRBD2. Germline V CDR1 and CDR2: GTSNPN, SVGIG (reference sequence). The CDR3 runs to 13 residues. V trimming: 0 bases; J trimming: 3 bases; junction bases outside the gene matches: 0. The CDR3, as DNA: TGTGCCTGGAGTGTACTAGCGACAGATACGCAGTATTTT. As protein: CAWSVLATDTQYF.

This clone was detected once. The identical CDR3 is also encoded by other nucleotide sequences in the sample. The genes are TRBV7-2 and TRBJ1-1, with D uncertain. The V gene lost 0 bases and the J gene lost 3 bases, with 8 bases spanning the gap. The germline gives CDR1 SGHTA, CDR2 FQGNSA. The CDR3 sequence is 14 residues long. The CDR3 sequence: CASSLAGRDTEAFF. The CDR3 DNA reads TGTGCCAGCAGCTTAGCAGGGAGGGACACTGAAGCTTTCTTT.

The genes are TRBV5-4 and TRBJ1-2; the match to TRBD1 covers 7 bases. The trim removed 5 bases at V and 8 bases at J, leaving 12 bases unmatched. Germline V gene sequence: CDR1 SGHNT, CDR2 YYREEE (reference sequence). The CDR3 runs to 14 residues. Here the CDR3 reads CASRWQGDNLGYTF. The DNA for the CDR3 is TGTGCCAGCAGATGGCAGGGGGACAATTTAGGCTACACCTTC.

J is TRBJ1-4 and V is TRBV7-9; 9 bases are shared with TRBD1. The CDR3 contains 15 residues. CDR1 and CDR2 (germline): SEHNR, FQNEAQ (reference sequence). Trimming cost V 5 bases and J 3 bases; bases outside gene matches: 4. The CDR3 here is CASSQRTGANEKLFF. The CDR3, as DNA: TGTGCCAGCAGCCAACGGACAGGGGCTAATGAAAAACTGTTTTTT.

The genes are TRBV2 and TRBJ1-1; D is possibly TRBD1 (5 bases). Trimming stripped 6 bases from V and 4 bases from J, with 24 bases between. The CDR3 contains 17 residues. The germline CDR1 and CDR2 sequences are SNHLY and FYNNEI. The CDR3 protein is CASSTPGVRGGITEAFF. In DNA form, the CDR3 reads TGTGCCAGCAGCACTCCCGGGGTGCGCGGGGGGATCACTGAAGCTTTCTTT. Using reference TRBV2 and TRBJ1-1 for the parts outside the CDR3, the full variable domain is EPEVTQTPSHQVTQMGQEVILRCVPISNHLYFYWYRQILGQKVEFLVSFYNNEISEKSEIFDDQFSVERPDGSNFTLKIRSTKLEDSAMYFCASSTPGVRGGITEAFFGQGTRLTVV.

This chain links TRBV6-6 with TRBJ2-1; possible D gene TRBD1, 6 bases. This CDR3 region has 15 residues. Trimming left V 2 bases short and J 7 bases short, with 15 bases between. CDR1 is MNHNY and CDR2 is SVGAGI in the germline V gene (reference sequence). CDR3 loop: CASSYEGGIWNEQFF. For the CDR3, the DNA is TGTGCCAGCAGTTACGAAGGGGGAATATGGAATGAGCAGTTCTTC.

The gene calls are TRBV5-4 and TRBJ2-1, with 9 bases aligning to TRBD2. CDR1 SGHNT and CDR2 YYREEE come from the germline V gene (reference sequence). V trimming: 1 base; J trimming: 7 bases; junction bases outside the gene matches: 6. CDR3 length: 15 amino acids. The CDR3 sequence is CASSLRSGSKNEQFF. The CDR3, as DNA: TGTGCCAGCAGCTTGCGTAGCGGGAGTAAGAATGAGCAGTTCTTC.